A few counts support the clone carrying this T cell receptor (beta chain). This sample stems from a study of blood T cell repertoires in COVID-19. Study information: Samples came from the United States, Italy and Spain, spanning acute and convalescent COVID-19. Nucleic acid was either cDNA or gDNA, and it came from T cells, B-cell-depleted T cells, or PBMCs.

The repertoire was sequenced with immunoSEQ multiplex PCR; TCRdb's copy has only in-frame clones and lacks some. The data contain 220,000 or so clones, roughly 79% of them seen just once; the ten biggest clones take up approximately 1.9%. This CDR3 region has 14 residues. Germline V gene lookup returns CDR1 SGHRS and CDR2 YFSETQ. After removal of 2 bases from V and 4 bases from J, the junction contained 2 bases not matched to a gene. The chain has TRBV5-1 and TRBJ1-2; 10 bases match TRBD1. Sequencing was performed on peripheral blood. This receptor was taken from an elderly woman with acute or convalescent COVID-19. The CDR3 spells CASSFGDRGYGYTF. The DNA of the CDR3 is TGCGCCAGCAGCTTTGGGGACAGGGGCTATGGCTACACCTTC.